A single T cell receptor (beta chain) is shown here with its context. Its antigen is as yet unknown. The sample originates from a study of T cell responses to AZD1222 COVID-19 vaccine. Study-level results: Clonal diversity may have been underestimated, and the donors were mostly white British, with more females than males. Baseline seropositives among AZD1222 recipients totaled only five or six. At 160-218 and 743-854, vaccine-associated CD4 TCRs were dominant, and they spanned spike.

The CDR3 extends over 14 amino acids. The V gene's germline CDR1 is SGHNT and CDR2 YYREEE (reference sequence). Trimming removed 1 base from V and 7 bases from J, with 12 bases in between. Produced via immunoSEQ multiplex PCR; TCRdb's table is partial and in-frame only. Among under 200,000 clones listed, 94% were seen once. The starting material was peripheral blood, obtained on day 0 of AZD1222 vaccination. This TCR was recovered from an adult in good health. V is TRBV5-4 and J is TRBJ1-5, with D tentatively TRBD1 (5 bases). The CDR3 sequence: CASSLNGGEQPQHF. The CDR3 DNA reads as TGTGCCAGCAGCTTGAATGGGGGTGAGCAGCCCCAGCATTTT.